This T cell receptor (beta chain) was observed in a study of CD8+CD57+ T cells in acquired aplastic anemia. Overall study: An average of 3.2 ug of DNA was obtained from sorted CD4+ and CD8+ cells.

By flow cytometry, patients selected for sequencing had shown an expansion of CD8+CD57+ cells. Each of the patients presented with severe acquired aplastic anemia. There was no therapy given to any patient before the blood sampling took place. Study conclusions and caveats: In common between the patients and the controls were twenty-nine CD8+ CDR3 sequences.

This CDR3 spans 15 amino acids. The trim removed 4 bases at V and 8 bases at J, leaving 12 bases unmatched. The V gene's germline CDR1 is SGHAT and CDR2 FQNNGV. There are many counts of this clonotype. Its target is not known. Genomic DNA, the template, was used for profiling of the TCR beta VDJ and CDR3. TCRdb reprocessed the reads with MiXCR, giving one entry per CDR3 protein. This table has 100,000 to 150,000 distinct CDR3 sequences, approximately 40% appearing once. The chain has TRBV11-2 and TRBJ1-2, with 8 bases that match TRBD1. The receptor was derived from a human donor with aplastic anemia. Material for sequencing was sorted CD4+, CD8+, or CD8+CD57+ T cells (not recorded which) from PBMCs. Here the CDR3 DNA reads TGTGCCAGCAGCTCCCCCCGGCAGGGGGCTGAGGGCTACACCTTC. Amino acid sequence: CASSSPRQGAEGYTF.